The rows below give T cell receptor beta chains drawn from one sample of a study of Ad26.COV2.S vaccination and SARS-CoV-2 variants. Measured with immunoSEQ multiplex PCR; TCRdb has only the in-frame clones, and not every one. The table records approximately 410,000 clones, around nine tenths of them present only once. Sequencing was performed on peripheral blood, taken in a trial of Ad26.COV2.S vaccine versus placebo. These receptors were obtained from a person between 18 and 65 years old who received the Ad26.COV2.S COVID-19 vaccine or a placebo. Each CDR3 is given with its conserved first and last residue.

length	J	V	CDR3
14	TRBJ2-7	TRBV7-2	CASSFHRALDEQYF
16	TRBJ1-3	TRBV10-3	CAISESWRAAGNTIYF
13	TRBJ1-6	TRBV3-1/TRBV3-2	CASSQQPNSPLHF
14	TRBJ1-4	TRBV6-5	CASSYGLVNEKLFF
15	TRBJ2-1	TRBV6-5	CASSTSPSSYNEQFF
16	TRBJ1-6	TRBV4-1	CASSQGLPESDSPLHF
15	TRBJ2-1	TRBV4-3	CASSVRAEERGEQFF
16	TRBJ2-6	TRBV11-2	CASSLTFVSGANVLTF
14	TRBJ2-7	TRBV28	CASRGLAPSYEQYF
16	TRBJ2-7	TRBV24-1	CATSDWGQGGLYEQYF
16	TRBJ1-1	TRBV19	CASTQSDRGMSMKAFF
16	TRBJ2-1	TRBV5-1	CASSLVWNPNYNEQFF
17	TRBJ1-6	TRBV7-9	CASSLAPSSSYNSPLHF
13	TRBJ1-6	TRBV30	CAWTPGGNSPLHF
13	TRBJ2-7	TRBV6-5	CASTQDLGYEQYF
14	TRBJ2-7	TRBV6-5	CASTRSGYSYEQYF
17	TRBJ1-4	TRBV2	CASSLPPTGATNEKLFF
14	TRBJ1-1	TRBV10-2	CASSEVSLNTEAFF
15	TRBJ2-5	TRBV7-2	CASSLVGTNQETQYF
13	TRBJ2-7	TRBV5-1	CASSLEVTSEQYF
13	TRBJ1-5	TRBV20-1	CSASARSNQPQHF
17	TRBJ1-6	TRBV28	CASSLAGQGAYNSPLHF
13	TRBJ1-5	TRBV10-3	CAITGGTDQPQHF
15	TRBJ2-1	TRBV7-2	CASSLEVGVVDEQFF
16	TRBJ1-2	TRBV19	CASSATFQGARYGYTF
16	TRBJ1-2	TRBV6-2/TRBV6-3	CASSYSIGQGNYGYTF
17	TRBJ2-1	TRBV29-1	CSVEDRLAGGIGNEQFF
15	TRBJ2-7	TRBV28	CASSFIQGDAYEQYF
15	TRBJ2-5	TRBV5-6	CASSLEGQGDETQYF
13	TRBJ1-2	TRBV25-1	CASRSTANYGYTF
14	TRBJ2-7	TRBV5-1	CASSLEVVKDEQYF
13	TRBJ1-1	TRBV5-6	CASSLRAGLEAFF
18	TRBJ2-7	TRBV28	CASSRSSDRWEYYYEQYF
16	TRBJ2-7	TRBV7-2	CASSPGQGISSYEQYF
11	TRBJ1-2	TRBV6-5	CASSSGIVYTF
15	TRBJ2-5	TRBV7-8	CASSFGGQEGETQYF
13	TRBJ1-4	TRBV21-1	CASSSRDTEKLFF
18	TRBJ2-6	TRBV14	CASSRPTGRPGGANVLTF
15	TRBJ1-1	TRBV11-2	CASSPRSQGNTEAFF
13	TRBJ2-5	TRBV19	CASSADSGETQYF
15	TRBJ1-2	TRBV2	CASSPPGLSNYGYTF
14	TRBJ2-1	TRBV5-4	CASSLDPQGGEQFF
17	TRBJ2-3	TRBV9	CASSAPWTSGVTDTQYF
13	TRBJ1-1	TRBV30	CAWMRTENTEAFF
16	TRBJ2-5	TRBV5-1	CASSSRTGGSGETQYF
13	TRBJ1-3	TRBV6-5	CASRATGRNTIYF
14	TRBJ1-2	TRBV6-1	CASSDGTTNYGYTF
14	TRBJ1-1	TRBV4-3	CASSLERGDTEAFF
13	TRBJ2-7	TRBV7-9	CASSFPLGHEQYF
17	TRBJ2-2	TRBV6-4	CASSKVAFSYNTGELFF